Each of the 13 T cell receptor beta chains below was sequenced from the same sample in a study of OX40 agonist ivuxolimab in advanced cancers. Produced via immunoSEQ multiplex PCR; TCRdb's table is partial and in-frame only. Of about 55,000 clones in the sample, more than 65% are singletons; the top ten hold approximately 6.8%. This specimen consisted of CD4+ or CD8+ T cells sorted from blood, obtained in a trial of the OX40 agonist ivuxolimab. The receptors originated from an adult with an advanced solid tumor such as melanoma, head and neck, liver or kidney cancer.

For the CDR3, the DNA is TGTGCCAGCAGCTACGAAGGGGATAAAGGTCCCCAGCATTTT. This gives the protein CASSYEGDKGPQHF. The genes are TRBV9 and TRBJ1-5, with a possible D match to TRBD1 (5 bases). The V and J ends lost 4 bases and 10 bases respectively, with 18 bases between them. The CDR3 runs 14 residues. Germline values: CDR1 SGDLS, CDR2 YYNGEE.

The CDR3 nucleotides read TGTGCCACCAGCAGAGACCTCGGGTCCAGCGGGCTAACAGATACGCAGTATTTT. Protein sequence: CATSRDLGSSGLTDTQYF. The rearrangement uses TRBV15 and TRBJ2-3; perhaps TRBD2 as D (6 bases). Deletions cut 0 bases from V and 3 bases from J, with 19 bases between. The CDR3 runs to 18 residues. Germline CDR1 is LNHNV and CDR2 is YYDKDF (reference sequence).

Turning to this clone: At one boundary the junction diverges from the germline segment, which might be a read error. This chain uses TRBV11-3 with TRBJ2-1, with 8 bases identical to TRBD1. In germline, CDR1 is SGHNT, CDR2 YENEEA. CDR3 length equals 15 residues. CDR3 in amino acids: CASSPGQGSYTEQFF. The CDR3 DNA reads as TGTGCCAGCAGCCCCGGACAGGGTTCCTACACTGAGCAGTTCTTC. Based on the CDR3 plus reference TRBV11-3 and TRBJ2-1, the full variable domain is EAGVVQSPRYKIIEKKQPVAFWCNPISGHNTLYWYLQNLGQGPELLIRYENEEAVDDSQLPKDRFSAERLKGVDSTLKIQPAELGDSAVYLCASSPGQGSYTEQFFGPGTRLTVL.

V is TRBV7-2 and J is TRBJ2-1; 11 nucleotides align to TRBD2. CDR3 length: 15 residues. The V and J ends lost 5 bases and 5 bases, in that order; junction bases with no gene match: 5. Germline V gene data show CDR1 as SGHTA and CDR2 as FQGNSA. The CDR3 here is CASSRSGGAHNEQFF. For the CDR3, the DNA is TGTGCCAGCAGCCGTAGCGGGGGGGCGCACAATGAGCAGTTCTTC.

The chain is built from TRBV19 and TRBJ2-4; D unresolved. V lost 7 bases to trimming and J lost 2 bases, with 18 bases between them. This CDR3 has 16 residues. Germline CDR1 reads LNHDA; CDR2 reads SQIVND (reference sequence). The DNA of the CDR3 is TGTGCCAGTATGCACACACGAAGGAGTACCAAAAACATTCAGTACTTC. Translation: CASMHTRRSTKNIQYF.

The chain links TRBV7-6 to TRBJ2-3; 7 bases line up with TRBD2. J gave up 8 bases and V 1 base, and 12 bases lay outside the gene matches. This CDR3 has 16 amino acids. Germline CDR1 reads SGHVS; CDR2 reads FNYEAQ. CDR3 region: CASSLVGGTPHITQYF. The CDR3 DNA reads TGTGCCAGCAGCTTAGTCGGGGGGACCCCCCACATTACGCAGTATTTT.

The chain joins TRBV6-5 to TRBJ1-2; D unclear. The CDR3 is made up of 13 amino acids. V lost 2 bases, J lost 2 bases, and 6 bases lay in between. Germline V CDR1 and CDR2: MNHEY, SVGAGI. This CDR3 is CASSYGRNYGYTF. The CDR3 coding sequence is TGTGCCAGCAGTTACGGCAGGAACTATGGCTACACCTTC.

This chain uses TRBV15 with TRBJ2-3; 11 bases align to TRBD2. V was pared by 4 bases and J by 3 bases, with 9 bases of the junction left unmatched. The CDR3 spans 17 residues. CDR1 and CDR2 from the germline V gene are LNHNV and YYDKDF (reference sequence). CDR3 protein: CATSMPIIAGGTDTQYF. The CDR3, as DNA: TGTGCCACCAGCATGCCGATAATAGCGGGGGGGACAGATACGCAGTATTTT.

The rearrangement uses TRBV4-3 and TRBJ2-7, with D perhaps TRBD2 (7 bases). The V and J ends lost 3 bases and 0 bases respectively, with 15 bases between them. The CDR3 length is 16 residues. In germline, CDR1 is LGHNA, CDR2 YSLEER. The CDR3 spells CASSHLGGGPSYEQYF. For the CDR3, the DNA is TGCGCCAGCAGCCACCTAGGGGGGGGGCCCTCCTACGAGCAGTACTTC.

The chain uses TRBV9 and TRBJ2-1; the match to TRBD2 covers 7 bases. Per the germline V gene, CDR1 is SGDLS and CDR2 is YYNGEE. This CDR3 contains 15 residues. The ends lost 4 bases at V and 3 bases at J; junction bases unmatched: 7. The CDR3: CASSPLAMIYNEQFF. CDR3 DNA sequence: TGTGCCAGCAGCCCACTAGCGATGATCTACAATGAGCAGTTCTTC.

The V gene is TRBV5-6, the J gene TRBJ2-7; D gene ambiguous. The CDR3 sequence is 13 residues long. V gave up 1 base and J gave up 1 base, with 6 bases separating them. Germline V gives CDR1 SGHDT, CDR2 YYEEEE. CDR3 in amino acids: CASSLWGSYEQYF. The CDR3 DNA is TGTGCCAGCAGCTTGTGGGGATCCTACGAGCAGTACTTC.

The rearrangement links TRBV27 to TRBJ1-5; possible D gene TRBD1, 5 bases. V lost 3 bases and J 4 bases, leaving 13 bases between the germline ends. Germline V gene sequence: CDR1 MNHEY, CDR2 SMNVEV (reference sequence). The CDR3 loop spans 15 amino acids. The CDR3 nucleotides read TGTGCCAGCAGTTTTCAGGCTGGGGGAAATCAGCCCCAGCATTTT. Its protein is CASSFQAGGNQPQHF.

The rearrangement links TRBV6-4 to TRBJ2-2; 10 nucleotides agree with TRBD1. The V and J ends lost 6 bases and 5 bases, in that order; junction bases with no gene match: 9. The CDR3 is 16 amino acids. Germline CDR1 reads MRHNA; CDR2 reads SNTAGT. The CDR3 sequence: CASSDPGQGRTGELFF. For the CDR3, the DNA is TGTGCCAGCAGCGACCCGGGACAGGGGAGAACCGGGGAGCTGTTTTTT.